Listed here are 23 T cell receptor beta chains from one sample, sequenced in a study of blood T cell repertoires in COVID-19. Assay used: immunoSEQ multiplex PCR; TCRdb lists only in-frame clones, some missing. The table includes a few hundred thousand clones, roughly 90% detected once. Sequenced: peripheral blood. The receptors originated from a man aged 40-49 years with acute or convalescent COVID-19.

The chain has TRBV28 and TRBJ2-7; D call uncertain. Germline V gives CDR1 MDHEN, CDR2 SYDVKM. The CDR3 sequence is 13 residues long. V lost 6 bases and J 2 bases, leaving 11 bases between the germline ends. CDR3 DNA sequence: TGTGCCAGCAGCCTGACTCCGACCTACGAGCAGTACTTC. Translating gives CASSLTPTYEQYF.

This chain links TRBV24-1 with TRBJ2-2; tentative D call: TRBD2 (6 bases). This CDR3 has 13 amino acids. V was pared by 10 bases and J by 8 bases, with 16 bases between. CDR1 is KGHDR, CDR2 SFDVKD, per germline. In DNA, the CDR3 is TGTGCCACGGCCGCTAGCGCACAAGGGGAGCTGTTTTTT. This encodes CATAASAQGELFF.

The chain links TRBV6-6 to TRBJ1-2, with TRBD1 matching over 12 bases. V shed 2 bases, J shed 4 bases, and the junction held 2 bases outside the gene matches. This CDR3 is built from 15 residues. Germline V gene sequence: CDR1 MNHNY, CDR2 SVGAGI (reference sequence). The CDR3 loop reads CASSYGTGGGYGYTF. The CDR3 region has the DNA TGTGCCAGCAGTTACGGGACAGGGGGCGGCTATGGCTACACCTTC.

V is TRBV2 and J is TRBJ1-6; D not certain. V was pared by 6 bases and J by 5 bases, with 11 bases between. The CDR3 covers 14 residues. CDR1 is SNHLY and CDR2 is FYNNEI in the germline V gene. This CDR3 is CASSVGGDNSPLHF. In DNA form, the CDR3 reads TGTGCCAGCAGCGTCGGCGGGGATAATTCACCCCTCCACTTT.

The chain has TRBV14 and TRBJ2-1; TRBD2 might be the D (5 bases). CDR3 length: 18 residues. V was shortened by 8 bases and J by 11 bases, with 34 bases between the two germline ends. Looked up from germline, CDR1 is SGHDN and CDR2 is FVKESK. The CDR3 nucleotides read TGTGCCAGCTACCGTGTGATTTGGGAGTCATCGGCTGATAGAAAGCAGTTCTTC. Translating it yields CASYRVIWESSADRKQFF.

This clone was counted at least ten times. V and J are TRBV6-4 and TRBJ1-5, with a tentative D call TRBD1 (5 bases). Germline V lookup: CDR1 MRHNA, CDR2 SNTAGT. V lost 3 bases and J 1 base, leaving 10 bases between the germline ends. The CDR3 is 15 residues long. CDR3 sequence: CASSEQAGSNQPQHF. The CDR3 coding sequence is TGTGCCAGCAGTGAACAGGCAGGAAGCAATCAGCCCCAGCATTTT.

The J gene is TRBJ2-7, the V gene TRBV11-2; 8 nucleotides align to TRBD1. The CDR3 length is 19 residues. The germline V gene has CDR1 SGHAT and CDR2 FQNNGV. V trimming: 5 bases; J trimming: 2 bases; junction bases outside the gene matches: 20. CDR3 nucleotide sequence: TGTGCCAGCAGCACAGCAGAGTCCTCCACAGGGGGTCGCACCTACGAGCAGTACTTC. Amino acids: CASSTAESSTGGRTYEQYF. The full variable domain, in which reference TRBV11-2 and TRBJ2-7 provide the parts outside the CDR3, is EAGVAQSPRYKIIEKRQSVAFWCNPISGHATLYWYQQILGQGPKLLIQFQNNGVVDDSQLPKDRFSAERLKGVDSTLKIQPAKLEDSAVYLCASSTAESSTGGRTYEQYFGPGTRLTVT.

This chain connects TRBV30 to TRBJ2-7; D remains unclear. Trimming removed 2 bases from V and 3 bases from J, with 8 bases in between. The length of the CDR3 is 12 residues. The germline CDR1 and CDR2 sequences are GTSNPN and SVGIG (reference sequence). CDR3 nucleotides: TGTGCCTGGAGTAACAGCTACTACGAGCAGTACTTC. Protein sequence: CAWSNSYYEQYF.

V is TRBV7-9 and J is TRBJ2-5; D may be TRBD1 (5 bases). Germline lookup yields CDR1 SEHNR and CDR2 FQNEAQ (reference sequence). The CDR3 runs to 15 residues. The V and J ends lost 1 base and 3 bases respectively, with 12 bases between them. CDR3 amino acids: CASSLGLVREETQYF. The CDR3 DNA reads as TGTGCCAGCAGCTTAGGATTGGTCAGGGAAGAGACCCAGTACTTC.

The rearrangement links TRBV7-9 to TRBJ1-1; the match to TRBD1 covers 7 bases. The length of the CDR3 is 15 residues. The V gene end was trimmed by 4 bases and the J gene end by 5 bases; junction bases not matched to a gene: 10. Germline V gives CDR1 SEHNR, CDR2 FQNEAQ (reference sequence). DNA for the CDR3: TGTGCCAGCAGCTCGCGGACAGGAAGGGAAACTGAAGCTTTCTTT. Its protein is CASSSRTGRETEAFF.

The V and J genes are TRBV30 and TRBJ2-7; TRBD2 matches 10 bases. There are 17 residues in the CDR3. Germline CDR1 GTSNPN, CDR2 SVGIG (reference sequence). Trimming at V came to 1 base and at J to 6 bases, leaving 15 bases not matched to a gene. The CDR3 nucleotides read TGTGCCTGGAGTGGGCTAGCGGGGGATAAAGGTGCGGGCGAGCAGTACTTC. It specifies CAWSGLAGDKGAGEQYF.

The genes are TRBV7-2 and TRBJ1-2, with a possible D match to TRBD1 (6 bases). Germline V CDR1 and CDR2: SGHTA, FQGNSA. Trimming took 4 bases from V and 4 from J, leaving 16 bases between them. CDR3 length: 15 amino acids. Written as DNA, the CDR3 is TGTGCCAGCAGCTCAATGGGGGGGCGAGTCTATGGCTACACCTTC. It translates to CASSSMGGRVYGYTF.

This chain links TRBV18 with TRBJ2-3; weak D call: TRBD1 (6 bases). Germline V gene data show CDR1 as KGHSH and CDR2 as LQKENI. The CDR3 extends over 14 amino acids. Trimming cost V 6 bases and J 2 bases, with 12 bases left between them. CDR3: CASSSGTITDTQYF. DNA for the CDR3: TGTGCCAGCTCCTCTGGGACAATCACAGATACGCAGTATTTT.

Here the CDR3 reads CASSGTSGGSTDTQYF. CDR3 DNA: TGTGCCAGCAGCGGGACTAGCGGGGGAAGCACAGATACGCAGTATTTT. The chain combines TRBV9 with TRBJ2-3, with TRBD2 matching over 13 bases. The CDR3 is 16 amino acids. The ends lost 3 bases at V and 0 bases at J; junction bases unmatched: 1. Germline V gene lookup returns CDR1 SGDLS and CDR2 YYNGEE.

CDR3 bases: TGTGCCAGCAGCTTGGGAACAGGAAGCTCTGGAAACACCATATATTTT. Translating it yields CASSLGTGSSGNTIYF. J is TRBJ1-3 and V is TRBV11-2, with a possible D match to TRBD1 (5 bases). The CDR3 sequence is 16 residues long. The V end lost 3 bases, the J end lost 0 bases, and 12 bases lay between the germline ends. Germline-derived CDR1 and CDR2 are SGHAT and FQNNGV. The full variable domain, with the rest looked up from reference TRBV11-2 and TRBJ1-3, is EAGVAQSPRYKIIEKRQSVAFWCNPISGHATLYWYQQILGQGPKLLIQFQNNGVVDDSQLPKDRFSAERLKGVDSTLKIQPAKLEDSAVYLCASSLGTGSSGNTIYFGEGSWLTVV.

The J gene is TRBJ1-1, the V gene TRBV7-8; maybe TRBD1 (6 bases). Trimming shortened V by 5 bases and J by 5 bases, and 21 bases separated the two germline ends. This CDR3 has 16 amino acids. Germline V gives CDR1 SGHVS, CDR2 FQNEAQ. CDR3: CASSRLTIRGGTEAFF. DNA of the CDR3: TGTGCCAGCAGCCGCTTGACGATCAGGGGTGGAACTGAAGCTTTCTTT.

The chain is built from TRBV29-1 and TRBJ2-1, with 8 nucleotides matching TRBD1. The junction had 7 bases not matched to a gene; V was cut back by 3 bases and J by 3 bases. This CDR3 has 15 residues. Per germline, CDR1 SQVTM and CDR2 ANQGSEA. This CDR3 reads CSVDPSGGFYNEQFF. The CDR3 DNA follows: TGCAGCGTTGACCCTTCAGGGGGCTTCTACAATGAGCAGTTCTTC.

The gene calls are TRBV6-4 and TRBJ2-3; 12 bases map to TRBD2. The CDR3 spans 17 residues. Trimming removed 2 bases from V and 4 bases from J; junction bases left unmatched: 7. CDR1 MRHNA and CDR2 SNTAGT come from the germline V gene. CDR3 loop: CASSDPSSGRDPDTQYF. CDR3 in DNA: TGTGCCAGCAGTGACCCCTCTAGCGGGAGGGATCCAGATACGCAGTATTTT.

The rearrangement links TRBV7-9 to TRBJ2-1, with 7 bases aligning to TRBD2. Trimming removed 2 bases from V and 5 bases from J; junction bases left unmatched: 6. Germline V CDR1 and CDR2: SEHNR, FQNEAQ (reference sequence). The CDR3 runs 15 residues. The CDR3 DNA follows: TGTGCCAGCAGCTTACGAACCGGGACTAACAATGAGCAGTTCTTC. It encodes CASSLRTGTNNEQFF.

The rearrangement links TRBV9 to TRBJ2-5; 8 nucleotides align to TRBD2. Germline V gives CDR1 SGDLS, CDR2 YYNGEE. Trimming at V came to 0 bases and at J to 1 base, leaving 2 bases not matched to a gene. This CDR3 has 15 residues. The CDR3 region has the DNA TGTGCCAGCAGCGTAGGAGCGGGGGCCCAAGAGACCCAGTACTTC. Protein: CASSVGAGAQETQYF.

The chain links TRBV28 to TRBJ1-5, with TRBD1 matching 7 bases. CDR3 length equals 13 residues. The germline gives CDR1 MDHEN, CDR2 SYDVKM. J was trimmed by 9 bases and V by 4 bases; bases with no gene match: 6. As DNA, the CDR3 is TGTGCCAGCAGTTCGACAGGGAGGCGGCCCCAGCATTTT. Its protein is CASSSTGRRPQHF.

This chain links TRBV7-8 with TRBJ1-6, with 8 nucleotides matching TRBD1. The CDR3 sequence is 14 residues long. Germline V gene sequence: CDR1 SGHVS, CDR2 FQNEAQ. After removal of 3 bases from V and 5 bases from J, the junction contained 0 bases not matched to a gene. The CDR3 DNA is TGTGCCAGCAGCTTGGGACAGGATAATTCACCCCTCCACTTT. Its protein product is CASSLGQDNSPLHF.

The genes are TRBV19 and TRBJ2-1; 11 bases match TRBD2. Germline V gene data show CDR1 as LNHDA and CDR2 as SQIVND (reference sequence). This CDR3 is built from 19 residues. J lost 7 bases, V lost 0 bases, and 14 bases had no gene match. The CDR3 is CASSIDRQLAGEGINEQFF. DNA of the CDR3: TGTGCCAGTAGTATAGATCGACAACTAGCGGGAGAGGGCATAAATGAGCAGTTCTTC.